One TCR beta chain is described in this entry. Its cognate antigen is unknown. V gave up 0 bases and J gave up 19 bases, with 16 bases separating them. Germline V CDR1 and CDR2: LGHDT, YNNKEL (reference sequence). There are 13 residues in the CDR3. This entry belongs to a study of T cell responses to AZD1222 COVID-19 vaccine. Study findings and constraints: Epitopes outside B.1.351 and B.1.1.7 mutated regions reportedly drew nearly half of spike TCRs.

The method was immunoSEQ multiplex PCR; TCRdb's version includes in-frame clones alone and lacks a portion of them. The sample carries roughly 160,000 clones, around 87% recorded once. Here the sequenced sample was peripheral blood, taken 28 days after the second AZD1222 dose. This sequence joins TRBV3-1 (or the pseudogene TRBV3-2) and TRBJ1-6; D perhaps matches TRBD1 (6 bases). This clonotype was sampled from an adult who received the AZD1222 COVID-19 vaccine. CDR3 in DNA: TGTGCCAGCAGCCAAGATCCCGGGGGCCGCCCACACTTT. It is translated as CASSQDPGGRPHF.